One sample yielded the 2 T cell receptor beta chains listed below, sequenced in a study of Graves' ophthalmopathy and Graves' hyperthyroidism. The sequenced template was RNA, covering the TCR beta CDR3 region. Second-round multiplex PCR came after first-round RT-PCR with HTBI primers. TCRdb re-derived calls from the multiplex PCR reads in MiXCR, one entry per CDR3 protein. Among 680,000 or so distinct CDR3 sequences listed, approximately 22% were seen once. Sequencing used peripheral blood. Receptors originate from a woman under 30 with stable Graves' hyperthyroidism. Some clones in this sample may be carry-over from other donors' samples.

In its sample, this clonotype was seen many times. This chain connects TRBV2 to TRBJ1-2, with D possibly TRBD1 on 5 matching bases. Trimming shortened V by 7 bases and J by 0 bases, and 12 bases separated the two germline ends. Germline CDR1 and CDR2: SNHLY and FYNNEI. The CDR3 sequence is 14 residues long. The CDR3, as DNA: TGTGCCAGCATCCGGGACTCCCCTAACTATGGCTACACCTTC. This encodes CASIRDSPNYGYTF.

This clonotype has ten or more counts. The chain couples TRBV6-2 or TRBV6-3 to TRBJ2-5; 8 bases fit TRBD2. Germline CDR1 MNHEY, CDR2 SVGEGT. The CDR3 sequence is 14 residues long. The J segment lost 2 bases and the V segment lost 4 bases, leaving 3 bases of the junction unmatched. Here the CDR3 reads CASSSTSGQETQYF. CDR3 nucleotides: TGTGCCAGCAGTTCTACTAGCGGACAAGAGACCCAGTACTTC.